The 5 T cell receptor beta chains listed next were all sequenced from one sample in a study of PD-1 blockade in classical Hodgkin lymphoma. No patient escaped relapse after autologous stem cell transplantation, and brentuximab vedotin exposure varied. Assay used: immunoSEQ multiplex PCR; TCRdb lists only in-frame clones, some missing. The table has some 100,000 clones, over 85% seen once. The sample was peripheral blood mononuclear cells (PBMCs), taken at baseline. The receptors originated from a human donor with classical Hodgkin lymphoma.

The chain combines TRBV2 with TRBJ2-1; TRBD2 matches 10 bases. CDR1 is SNHLY, CDR2 FYNNEI, per germline. The V segment lost 4 bases and the J segment 3 bases; nucleotides outside the gene matches: 6. CDR3 length: 16 amino acids. CDR3 loop: CASSGLPSGSYNEQFF. The CDR3 coding sequence is TGTGCCAGCAGTGGACTTCCTAGCGGGAGCTACAATGAGCAGTTCTTC.

The gene calls are TRBV21-1 and TRBJ2-3; TRBD2, the table's D call, was not compared with the DNA. TRBV21-1 corresponds to a pseudogene. The CDR3 has 22 residues. CDR3 coding DNA: TGTGCCAGCAGCTATCCTAGCGGGAGGGATTTCATTGGGAGAAAAGACACAGATACGCAGTATTTT. It yields the protein CASSYPSGRDFIGRKDTDTQYF.

The chain couples TRBV6-1 to TRBJ1-1; D uncertain. Trimming shortened V by 9 bases and J by 6 bases, and 11 bases separated the two germline ends. CDR1 is MNHNS, CDR2 SASEGT, per germline. CDR3 length equals 11 residues. This chain's CDR3 is CASIGRPEAFF. The CDR3, as DNA: TGTGCCAGTATTGGACGGCCTGAAGCTTTCTTT.

This clone has a single count. This chain connects TRBV7-9 to TRBJ1-1, with TRBD1 as a possible D gene (5 bases). The V end lost 5 bases, the J end lost 9 bases, and 13 bases lay between the germline ends. There are 12 residues in the CDR3. Germline lookup yields CDR1 SEHNR and CDR2 FQNEAQ (reference sequence). The CDR3 DNA is TGTGCCAGCAGCCCTGCGGGGGGGAAAGCTTTCTTT. Translation gives CASSPAGGKAFF.

The V and J genes are TRBV9 and TRBJ2-3; D uncertain. CDR3 length: 12 residues. V was pared by 0 bases and J by 6 bases, with 5 bases between. CDR1 SGDLS and CDR2 YYNGEE come from the germline V gene. CDR3: CASSVDRDTQYF. The CDR3 DNA reads as TGTGCCAGCAGCGTAGACCGGGATACGCAGTATTTT.